The sequence of this TCR beta chain was determined in a study of cytomegalovirus exposure and HLA in healthy donors. Study-wide results and caveats: In an earlier analysis, most TCR beta V segments were productive about 87% or about 30% of the time.

The CDR3 is made up of 16 amino acids. The V gene end was trimmed by 5 bases and the J gene end by 3 bases; junction bases not matched to a gene: 12. Germline lookup yields CDR1 MDHEN and CDR2 SYDVKM. Concerning this clone itself: Its cognate antigen is unknown.

Both 60 Vbeta primers and 13 Jbeta primers went into the PCR. Repertoires were generated with immunoSEQ multiplex PCR, while TCRdb's copy carries only in-frame clones and drops some. The sample carries some 200,000 clones, 76% recorded once. The receptor comes from a man aged 18-30 years in good health and CMV-seronegative. The rearrangement links TRBV28 to TRBJ2-7; 8 nucleotides match TRBD1. The sequenced sample was PBMCs. The CDR3 reads CASSASGTGLIYEQYF. The CDR3, as DNA: TGTGCCAGCAGTGCCTCCGGGACAGGACTAATCTACGAGCAGTACTTC. The full variable domain, its missing parts supplied by reference TRBV28 and TRBJ2-7, is DVKVTQSSRYLVKRTGEKVFLECVQDMDHENMFWYRQDPGLGLRLIYFSYDVKMKEKGDIPEGYSVSREKKERFSLILESASTNQTSMYLCASSASGTGLIYEQYFGPGTRLTVT.